This TCR beta chain was observed in a study of post-analysis software for immune sequencing data (dated by TCRdb to between 2015 and 2017). Turning to the overall study: Relapsing-remitting, secondary progressive and progressive-relapsing multiple sclerosis were recorded as disease courses, and subtype annotation was lacking for some patients. The multiple sclerosis patient repertoires were compared with about a dozen previously published healthy control repertoires from donors aged about 6 to 25 years. A subset of samples was prepared in parallel using single-end sample barcoding, then pooled and co-amplified after Illumina adapter ligation. Paper-wide results and their limitations: Strong co-clustering of samples prepared in the same batch was shown by direct clustering with F measure, prompting a batch-effect correction. Multiple sclerosis patients had significantly lower normalized Chao1 diversity than controls, a result that suggests substantial peripheral T-cell clonal expansion. The control group was slightly older than the multiple sclerosis patient group.

TCR beta repertoires were profiled from peripheral blood of roughly 13 young patients with multiple sclerosis to demonstrate the VDJtools post-analysis software. The multiple sclerosis patients were children and adolescents ranging in age from about 6 to 16 years. Worth noting for this clonotype: What this receptor recognizes is not known. No much larger clone is present one base from it, and per-base qualities are unavailable.

The library relied on PCR. The reads were generated on an Illumina HiSeq 2500. To reduce PCR and sequencing biases, unique molecular identifiers were built into the TCR beta cDNA libraries. Every 1 to 10 million input T cells yielded some 500,000 cDNA molecules, meaning each molecule approximated one T cell. The patient libraries were prepared and sequenced with the same protocol used for the earlier healthy control dataset. Within a given batch, samples were prepared together, multiplexed and sequenced on the same HiSeq lane. As for the authors' bioinformatics: Raw barcoded reads were processed with MIGEC, and single-read molecular identifier groups were discarded before consensus assembly and CDR3 extraction. Clonotype tables were post-analysed with VDJtools, and diversity was normalized by down-sampling all datasets to the smallest sample size. Repertoire overlap clustering matched CDR3 amino acid but not nucleotide sequences to correct batch-related cross-sample contamination. The public reads were reprocessed in TCRdb via fastp at Q25 and MiXCR, keeping in-frame beta chains. Rows with one shared CDR3 protein collapse into an entry with the most common genes and DNA. These V and J calls originate from TCRdb's pipeline instead of the authors' own analysis. The sample table shows 800,000 to 950,000 distinct CDR3 sequences, and roughly half are seen once. The ten largest account for approximately 4.2% of the sample.

Sequencing was done on a sample of blood. This receptor was taken from a girl aged 10-17 years with multiple sclerosis.

The nucleotide sequence is TGCGCCAGCAGCTGGGACAGTAACAATGAGCAGTTCTTC. It translates as CASSWDSNNEQFF. Recombination connected TRBV5-1 to TRBJ2-1; 7 junctional bases match TRBD1. The junction shows trimming of 3 bases on V and 5 bases on J, and the gene matches do not reach 2 bases of it. CDR1 SGHRS and CDR2 YFSETQ were looked up in the germline V gene. The CDR3 spans 13 residues, from the cysteine through the phenylalanine. CDR3 DNA is the only sequence kept; it has 39 bases, read in frame from the first base. With the rest looked up from the reference TRBV5-1 and TRBJ2-1 genes rather than sequenced, the full variable domain is KAGVTQTPRYLIKTRGQQVTLSCSPISGHRSVSWYQQTPGQGLQFLFEYFSETQRNKGNFPGRFSGRQFSNSRSEMNVSTLELGDSALYLCASSWDSNNEQFFGPGTRLTVL.